The T cell receptor (beta chain) under discussion was sequenced for a study of blood T cell repertoires in COVID-19. Across the study: Italy, Spain and the United States were the sources of the convalescent and acute COVID-19 samples.

Trimming removed 3 bases from V and 7 bases from J; junction bases left unmatched: 7. CDR1 MDHEN and CDR2 SYDVKM come from the germline V gene. The CDR3 loop spans 15 amino acids. As handled by the study authors: Reference gene primer amplification gave estimated nucleated cell counts. Sequencing used immunoSEQ multiplex PCR; TCRdb keeps in-frame clones, though not all of them. V and J calls and clone size are those listed in that table; D and trimming were worked out from the DNA. The table has 140,000 or so clones, roughly 80% seen once. The gene calls are TRBV28 and TRBJ2-2, with 8 bases lining up with TRBD1. This clonotype was obtained from a human donor in a cohort sampled during active COVID-19. The sample was peripheral blood. In DNA, the CDR3 is TGTGCCAGCAGTTTTAGGACAGGGACCAGCGGGGAGCTGTTTTTT. It translates to CASSFRTGTSGELFF.